This T cell receptor (beta chain) emerged from a study of blood T cell repertoires in COVID-19. TCRdb's table, derived via immunoSEQ multiplex PCR, lists solely in-frame clones and lacks some. The sample contains approximately 360,000 clones, nearly 90% of which appear only once. The CDR3 is 17 amino acids. Looked up from germline, CDR1 is KGHDR and CDR2 is SFDVKD. Trimming took off 2 bases at V and 1 base at J, with 16 bases between the two ends. Sequenced material: peripheral blood. This clonotype was sampled from a man between 18 and 29 years old with active or convalescent COVID-19. This chain links TRBV24-1 with TRBJ1-2, with D perhaps matching TRBD1 (6 bases). CDR3 nucleotide sequence: TGTGCCACCAGTGATTCAAGGGGACACCAGATTAACTATGGCTACACCTTC. Translation: CATSDSRGHQINYGYTF.